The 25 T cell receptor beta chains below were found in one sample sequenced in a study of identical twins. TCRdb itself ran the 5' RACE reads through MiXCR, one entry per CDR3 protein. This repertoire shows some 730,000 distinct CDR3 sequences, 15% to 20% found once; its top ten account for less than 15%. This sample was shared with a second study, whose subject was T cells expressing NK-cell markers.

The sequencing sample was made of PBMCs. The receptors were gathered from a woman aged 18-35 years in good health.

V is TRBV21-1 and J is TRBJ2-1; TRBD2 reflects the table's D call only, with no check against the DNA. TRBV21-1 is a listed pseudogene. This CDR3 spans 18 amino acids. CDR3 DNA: TGTGCCAGCCCTCCCGGGACTAGCGGGGGACTACTCTACAATGAGCAGTTCTTC. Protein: CASPPGTSGGLLYNEQFF.

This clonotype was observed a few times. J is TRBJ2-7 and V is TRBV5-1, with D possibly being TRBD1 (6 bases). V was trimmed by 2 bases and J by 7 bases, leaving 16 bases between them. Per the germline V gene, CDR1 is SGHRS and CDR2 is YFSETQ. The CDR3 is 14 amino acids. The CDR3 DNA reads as TGCGCCAGCAGCTTCCAGGGGTCAGTGGAAGAGCAGTACTTC. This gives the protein CASSFQGSVEEQYF.

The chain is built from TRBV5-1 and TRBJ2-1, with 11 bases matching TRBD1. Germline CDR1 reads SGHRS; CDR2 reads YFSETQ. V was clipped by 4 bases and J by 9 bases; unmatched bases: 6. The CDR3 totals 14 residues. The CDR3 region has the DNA TGCGCCAGCAGCCCCTCCGGACAGGGGGCTGAGCAGTTCTTC. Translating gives CASSPSGQGAEQFF.

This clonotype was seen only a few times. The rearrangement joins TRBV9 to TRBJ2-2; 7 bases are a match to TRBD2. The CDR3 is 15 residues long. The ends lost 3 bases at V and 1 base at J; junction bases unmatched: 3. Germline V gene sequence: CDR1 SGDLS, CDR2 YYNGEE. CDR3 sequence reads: CASSASGLNTGELFF. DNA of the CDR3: TGTGCCAGCAGCGCTAGCGGATTGAACACCGGGGAGCTGTTTTTT. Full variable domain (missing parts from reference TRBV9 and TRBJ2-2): DSGVTQTPKHLITATGQRVTLRCSPRSGDLSVYWYQQSLDQGLQFLIQYYNGEERAKGNILERFSAQQFPDLHSELNLSSLELGDSALYFCASSASGLNTGELFFGEGSRLTVL.

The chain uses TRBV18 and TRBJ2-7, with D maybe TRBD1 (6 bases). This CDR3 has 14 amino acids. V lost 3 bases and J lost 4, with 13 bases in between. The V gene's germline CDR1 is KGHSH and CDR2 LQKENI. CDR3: CASSPTPQGYEQYF. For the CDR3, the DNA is TGTGCCAGCTCACCGACTCCACAGGGTTACGAGCAGTACTTC.

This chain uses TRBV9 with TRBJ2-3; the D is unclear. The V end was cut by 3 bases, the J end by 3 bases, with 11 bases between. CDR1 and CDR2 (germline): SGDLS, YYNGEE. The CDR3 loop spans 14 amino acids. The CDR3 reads CASSETFKTDTQYF. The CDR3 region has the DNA TGTGCCAGCAGCGAGACCTTCAAGACAGATACGCAGTATTTT. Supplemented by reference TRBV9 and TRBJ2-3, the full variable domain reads DSGVTQTPKHLITATGQRVTLRCSPRSGDLSVYWYQQSLDQGLQFLIQYYNGEERAKGNILERFSAQQFPDLHSELNLSSLELGDSALYFCASSETFKTDTQYFGPGTRLTVL.

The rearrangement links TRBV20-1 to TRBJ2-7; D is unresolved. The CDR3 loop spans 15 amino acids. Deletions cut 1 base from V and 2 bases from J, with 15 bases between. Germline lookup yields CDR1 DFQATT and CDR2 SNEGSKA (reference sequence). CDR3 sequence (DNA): TGCAGTGCTAGAGGCTTTCCTAGTTCGCCCTACGAGCAGTACTTC. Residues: CSARGFPSSPYEQYF.

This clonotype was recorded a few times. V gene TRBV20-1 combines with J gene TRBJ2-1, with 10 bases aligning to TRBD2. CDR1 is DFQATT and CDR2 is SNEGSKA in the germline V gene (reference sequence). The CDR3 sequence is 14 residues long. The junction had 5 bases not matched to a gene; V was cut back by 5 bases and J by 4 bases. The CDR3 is CSALLAGIYNEQFF. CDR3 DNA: TGCAGTGCTTTACTAGCGGGGATTTACAATGAGCAGTTCTTC.

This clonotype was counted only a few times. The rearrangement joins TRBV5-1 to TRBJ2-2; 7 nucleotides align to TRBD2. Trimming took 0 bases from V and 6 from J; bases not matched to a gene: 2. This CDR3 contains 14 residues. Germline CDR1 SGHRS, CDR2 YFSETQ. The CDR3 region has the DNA TGCGCCAGCAGCTTGGGGACTAGACCCGGGGAGCTGTTTTTT. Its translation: CASSLGTRPGELFF.

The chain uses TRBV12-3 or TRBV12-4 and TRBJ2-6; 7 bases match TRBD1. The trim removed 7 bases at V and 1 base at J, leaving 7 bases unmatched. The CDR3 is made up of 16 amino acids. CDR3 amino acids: CASTPTGESGANVLTF. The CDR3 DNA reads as TGTGCCAGCACCCCCACAGGGGAGTCTGGGGCCAACGTCCTGACTTTC.

CDR3 sequence (DNA): TGTGCCAGCAGTCCCGCCCGGACTAGCGGGGGAACAGATACGCAGTATTTT. As protein: CASSPARTSGGTDTQYF. The chain joins TRBV12-3 or TRBV12-4 to TRBJ2-3; 13 bases are shared with TRBD2. The CDR3 loop spans 17 amino acids. Trimming at V came to 5 bases and at J to 3 bases, leaving 8 bases not matched to a gene.

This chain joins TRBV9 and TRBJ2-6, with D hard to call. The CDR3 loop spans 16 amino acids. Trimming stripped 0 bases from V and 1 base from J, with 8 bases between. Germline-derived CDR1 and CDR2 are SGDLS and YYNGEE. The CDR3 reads CASSVDWVSGANVLTF. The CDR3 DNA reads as TGTGCCAGCAGCGTAGATTGGGTTTCTGGGGCCAACGTCCTGACTTTC.

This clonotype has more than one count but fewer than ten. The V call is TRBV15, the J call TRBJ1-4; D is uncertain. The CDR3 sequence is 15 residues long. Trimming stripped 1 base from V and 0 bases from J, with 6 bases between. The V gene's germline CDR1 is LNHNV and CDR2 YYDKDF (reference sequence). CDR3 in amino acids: CATSRGSATNEKLFF. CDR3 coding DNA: TGTGCCACCAGCAGAGGCAGTGCAACTAATGAAAAACTGTTTTTT.

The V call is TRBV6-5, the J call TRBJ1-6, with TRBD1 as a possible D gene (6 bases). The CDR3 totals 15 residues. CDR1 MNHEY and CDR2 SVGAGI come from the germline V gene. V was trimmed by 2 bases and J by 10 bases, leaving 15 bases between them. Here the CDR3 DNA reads TGTGCCAGCAGTTACCAGGGGACCGGGAGGTCACCCCTCCACTTT. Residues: CASSYQGTGRSPLHF.

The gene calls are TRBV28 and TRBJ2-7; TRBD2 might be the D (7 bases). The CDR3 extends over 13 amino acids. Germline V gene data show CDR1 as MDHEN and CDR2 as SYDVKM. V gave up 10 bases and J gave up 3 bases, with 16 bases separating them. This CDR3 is CAMGGGQVYEQYF. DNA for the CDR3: TGTGCCATGGGGGGGGGGCAGGTCTACGAGCAGTACTTC.

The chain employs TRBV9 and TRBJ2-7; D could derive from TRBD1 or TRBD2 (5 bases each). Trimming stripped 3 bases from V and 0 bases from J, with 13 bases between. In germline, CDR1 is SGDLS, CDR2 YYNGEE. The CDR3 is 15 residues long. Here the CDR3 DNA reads TGTGCCAGCAGCGACGGGACGGAGCCCTCCTACGAGCAGTACTTC. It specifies CASSDGTEPSYEQYF.

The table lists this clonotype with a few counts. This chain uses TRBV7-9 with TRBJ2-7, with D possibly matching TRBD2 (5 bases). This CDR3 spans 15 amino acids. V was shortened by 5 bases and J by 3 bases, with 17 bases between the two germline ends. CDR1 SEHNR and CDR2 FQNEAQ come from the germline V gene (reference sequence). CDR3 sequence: CASSPRAENFYEQYF. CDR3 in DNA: TGTGCCAGCAGCCCGAGAGCGGAAAATTTCTACGAGCAGTACTTC.

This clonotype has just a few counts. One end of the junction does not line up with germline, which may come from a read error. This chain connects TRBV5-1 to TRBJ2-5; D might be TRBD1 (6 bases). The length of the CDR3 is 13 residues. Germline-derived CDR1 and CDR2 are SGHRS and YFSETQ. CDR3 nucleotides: TGCGCCAGCAGCTTCCAGGGGAGAGAGACCCGGTACTTC. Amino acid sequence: CASSFQGRETRYF.

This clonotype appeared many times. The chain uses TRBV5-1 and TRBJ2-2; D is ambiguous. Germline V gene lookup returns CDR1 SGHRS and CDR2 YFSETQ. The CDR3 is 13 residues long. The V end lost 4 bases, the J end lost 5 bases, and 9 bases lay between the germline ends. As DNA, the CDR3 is TGCGCCAGCAGCCCCATGGGGACCGGGGAGCTGTTTTTT. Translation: CASSPMGTGELFF. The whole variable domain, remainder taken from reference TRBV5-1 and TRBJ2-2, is KAGVTQTPRYLIKTRGQQVTLSCSPISGHRSVSWYQQTPGQGLQFLFEYFSETQRNKGNFPGRFSGRQFSNSRSEMNVSTLELGDSALYLCASSPMGTGELFFGEGSRLTVL.

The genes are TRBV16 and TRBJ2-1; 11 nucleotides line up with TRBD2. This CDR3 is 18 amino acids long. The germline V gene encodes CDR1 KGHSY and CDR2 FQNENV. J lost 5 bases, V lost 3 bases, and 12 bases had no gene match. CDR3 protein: CASSHLLPTSGSNNEQFF. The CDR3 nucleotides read TGTGCCAGCAGCCACCTACTTCCCACTAGCGGGAGTAACAATGAGCAGTTCTTC.

CDR3 residues: CASGGLAATQETQYF. CDR3 bases: TGTGCCAGCGGAGGACTAGCGGCAACCCAAGAGACCCAGTACTTC. The chain carries TRBV9 and TRBJ2-5; 10 nucleotides line up with TRBD2. V was clipped by 7 bases and J by 1 base; unmatched bases: 7. Germline assignment: CDR1 SGDLS and CDR2 YYNGEE. CDR3 length equals 15 residues. Filled out from reference TRBV9 and TRBJ2-5, the complete variable domain reads DSGVTQTPKHLITATGQRVTLRCSPRSGDLSVYWYQQSLDQGLQFLIQYYNGEERAKGNILERFSAQQFPDLHSELNLSSLELGDSALYFCASGGLAATQETQYFGPGTRLLVL.

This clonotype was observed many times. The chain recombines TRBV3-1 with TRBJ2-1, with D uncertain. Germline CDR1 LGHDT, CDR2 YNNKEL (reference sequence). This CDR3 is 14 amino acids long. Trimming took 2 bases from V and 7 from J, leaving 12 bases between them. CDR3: CASSQSLVRNEQFF. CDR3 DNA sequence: TGTGCCAGCAGCCAAAGTCTAGTTAGGAATGAGCAGTTCTTC.

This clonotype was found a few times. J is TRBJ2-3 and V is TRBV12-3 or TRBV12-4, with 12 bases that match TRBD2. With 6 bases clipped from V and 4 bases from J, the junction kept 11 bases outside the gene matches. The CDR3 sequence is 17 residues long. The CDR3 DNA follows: TGTGCCAGCAGGGAGAGGGCTAGCGGGAGGGAATCAGATACGCAGTATTTT. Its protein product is CASRERASGRESDTQYF.

The CDR3 spells CASSSGGQGPNGYTF. CDR3 bases: TGCGCCAGCAGCTCCGGAGGACAGGGGCCAAATGGCTACACCTTC. The chain employs TRBV5-1 and TRBJ1-2; 9 nucleotides agree with TRBD1. The CDR3 runs to 15 residues. Germline V CDR1 and CDR2: SGHRS, YFSETQ. Trimming removed 3 bases from V and 6 bases from J; junction bases left unmatched: 9.

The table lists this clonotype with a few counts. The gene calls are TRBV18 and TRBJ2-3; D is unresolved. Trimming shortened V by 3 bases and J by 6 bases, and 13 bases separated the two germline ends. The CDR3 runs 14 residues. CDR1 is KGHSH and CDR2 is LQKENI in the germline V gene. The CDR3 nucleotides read TGTGCCAGCTCACCTGTACTAATCACCGATACGCAGTATTTT. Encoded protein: CASSPVLITDTQYF.